This T cell receptor beta chain was recovered during a study of CD8+CD57+ T cells in acquired aplastic anemia. Trimming left V 0 bases short and J 8 bases short, with 17 bases between. This CDR3 has 15 residues. Germline loops: CDR1 SGHRS, CDR2 YFSETQ. Profiling that covered TCR beta VDJ and CDR3 relied on genomic DNA as its template. MiXCR, applied by TCRdb to the reads, yields one record per CDR3 protein. Of about 180,000 distinct CDR3 sequences listed, approximately 48% are singletons. Before being chosen for sequencing, patients had shown CD8+CD57+ cell expansion by flow cytometry. This chain connects TRBV5-1 to TRBJ1-2, with a possible D match to TRBD1 (6 bases). This sequence was found in a human donor with aplastic anemia. The sample comprised sorted CD4+, CD8+, or CD8+CD57+ T cells (not recorded which) from PBMCs. Written as DNA, the CDR3 is TGCGCCAGCAGCTTGGGACAGGCCGGGGAGGGCGGCTACACCTTC. This encodes CASSLGQAGEGGYTF. The complete variable domain, with remaining parts taken from reference TRBV5-1 and TRBJ1-2, reads KAGVTQTPRYLIKTRGQQVTLSCSPISGHRSVSWYQQTPGQGLQFLFEYFSETQRNKGNFPGRFSGRQFSNSRSEMNVSTLELGDSALYLCASSLGQAGEGGYTFGSGTRLTVV.